The 12 T cell receptor delta chains listed next were all sequenced from one sample in a study of fetal and pediatric gammadelta thymocytes. TCRdb ran CATT on the reads. The table shows 1,500 to 2,000 delta-chain clones, with approximately 16% occurring only once. Sequenced sample: Vgamma9Vdelta2 gamma-delta T cells from the thymus. The subset is: sorted CD3+gammadeltaTCR+Vgamma9+Vdelta2+ thymocytes. These receptors were collected from a child who underwent cardiac surgery and was recorded as healthy.

In regard to this clone: This may stem from a read error, because a much larger clone lies one nucleotide away. The rearrangement uses TRDV2 and TRDJ1; 11 positions match TRDD3. TCRdb is silent on the J gene; assignment here came from matching the DNA to germline. This CDR3 has 18 residues. Germline CDR1 is GEAIGNYY and CDR2 is EKD. V trimming: 0 bases; J trimming: 2 bases; junction bases outside the gene matches: 10. CDR3 sequence reads: CACDTEDWGICPTDKLIF. For the CDR3, the DNA is TGTGCCTGTGACACCGAGGACTGGGGGATATGCCCAACCGATAAACTCATCTTT.

This chain links TRDV2 with TRDJ1; TRDD3 is a possible D gene (5 bases). Trimming removed 5 bases from V and 1 base from J, with 16 bases in between. Germline V CDR1 and CDR2: GEAIGNYY, EKD. The CDR3 totals 15 residues. CDR3 protein: CACVKLDSTTDKLIF. CDR3 nucleotide sequence: TGTGCCTGTGTAAAACTGGACTCAACCACCGATAAACTCATCTTT.

This clone was observed a handful of times. This chain connects TRDV2 to TRDJ1; TRDD3 matches 13 bases. CDR1 and CDR2 from the germline V gene are GEAIGNYY and EKD. V lost 7 bases and J lost 1; bases outside the gene matches: 8. This CDR3 spans 16 amino acids. CDR3 DNA sequence: TGTGCCTGCTCCGTACTGGGGGATACGACCACCGATAAACTCATCTTT. Translated: CACSVLGDTTTDKLIF.

The J gene was identified as TRDJ3, and no V gene was called; the table names TRDD3, a call not compared with the DNA. CDR3 length: 29 amino acids. The CDR3 loop is CACDTRATLPRNNQRLGDLSGGDTRQMFF. CDR3 DNA sequence: TGTGCCTGTGACACCCGTGCAACCCTTCCTAGGAACAACCAACGACTGGGGGATCTTAGCGGAGGGGACACCCGACAGATGTTTTTC.

By its share, this clone is medium-sized (0.01 to 0.1%). Mismatch with germline at one junction end may stem from a read error. The V call is TRDV2, the J call TRDJ1; 13 bases match TRDD3. The J gene, left out of TCRdb, was set here by checking the DNA against germline. The V gene's germline CDR1 is GEAIGNYY and CDR2 EKD. This CDR3 region has 19 residues. This chain's CDR3 is CACATPPKLGDTDTDKLIF. DNA for the CDR3: TGTGCCTGTGCCACCCCCCCGAAACTGGGGGATACGGACACCGATAAACTCATCTTT.

A few counts support this clone. An end of the junction differs from the germline gene, which may be a read error. Additional DNA sequences in this sample encode the identical CDR3. J is TRDJ3 and V is TRDV2, with 8 nucleotides matching TRDD3. Germline V lookup: CDR1 GEAIGNYY, CDR2 EKD. CDR3 size: 21 residues. CDR3 sequence: CACDTGSMGYVISWDTRQMFF. CDR3 in DNA: TGCGCCTGTGACACCGGTAGTATGGGATACGTTATCTCCTGGGACACCCGACAGATGTTTTTC.

By sample share, this clone is large. The chain uses TRDV2 and TRDJ1, with 8 bases identical to TRDD3. Germline V lookup: CDR1 GEAIGNYY, CDR2 EKD. The CDR3 consists of 18 residues. J gave up 1 base and V 0 bases, and 12 bases lay outside the gene matches. Here the CDR3 DNA reads TGTGCCTGTGACACCATCCAAGGATCTGGGGGAACCACCGATAAACTCATCTTT. It yields the protein CACDTIQGSGGTTDKLIF.

Remarks on this clone: Just one base apart from a much larger clone, this may be a read error. This chain uses TRDV2 with TRDJ1, with 8 bases lining up with TRDD3. The CDR3 runs 16 residues. CDR1 GEAIGNYY and CDR2 EKD come from the germline V gene. In DNA form, the CDR3 reads TGTGCCCGTGACACGGGCTGGGGGACTTACACCGATAAACTCATCTTT. Its protein is CARDTGWGTYTDKLIF.

The chain recombines TRDV2 with TRDJ1; 9 bases are shared with TRDD3. The ends lost 6 bases at V and 0 bases at J; junction bases unmatched: 13. Germline CDR1 is GEAIGNYY and CDR2 is EKD. This CDR3 region has 17 residues. The CDR3 DNA is TGTGCCTGTTCCCTTACTGGGGGACCGAGGTACACCGATAAACTCATCTTT. Its translation is CACSLTGGPRYTDKLIF.

Details on this clone: A much larger clone is a single base away; this may be a read error. This chain connects TRDV2 to TRDJ1, with 8 bases aligning to TRDD3. No J gene is reported in TCRdb; it was inferred here by comparing the DNA with germline. Germline V gene lookup returns CDR1 GEAIGNYY and CDR2 EKD. CDR3 length: 15 residues. The CDR3 protein is CARDTVGDRNDKLIF. The CDR3 DNA reads TGTGCCCGTGACACCGTGGGGGATCGGAACGATAAACTCATCTTT.

On this clone: A single base separates this from a much larger clone, so it may be a read error. The rearrangement uses TRDV2 and TRDJ1, with 8 bases that match TRDD3. Since TCRdb gives no J gene, matching the DNA to germline was used here to assign it. The J segment lost 1 base and the V segment lost 1 base, leaving 16 bases of the junction unmatched. CDR1 is GEAIGNYY and CDR2 is EKD in the germline V gene. The CDR3 has 19 amino acids. The DNA of the CDR3 is TGTGCCTGTGACACTCCTACACTTCTACTGGGGGCCATCACCGATAAACTCATCTTT. Translated, it gives CACDTPTLLLGAITDKLIF.

This clone is large within its sample. The chain combines TRDV2 with TRDJ1, with D possibly TRDD2 on 8 matching bases. Germline V lookup: CDR1 GEAIGNYY, CDR2 EKD. The CDR3 consists of 18 residues. V lost 3 bases and J 5 bases, leaving 27 bases between the germline ends. Written as DNA, the CDR3 is TGTGCCTGTGACCGAAGCCTTCCTATTAAAGTACTGGGGGATAAACTCATCTTT. This sequence encodes CACDRSLPIKVLGDKLIF.